These 14 T cell receptor beta chains share one sample of origin, sequenced in a study of blood T cell repertoires in COVID-19 (dated by TCRdb to 2020 to 2021). Libraries were built with the immunoSEQ multiplex PCR assay. Sourced from immuneACCESS, this table was stored by TCRdb with only in-frame sequences that have V and J called. A share of the clones is absent; for the studies checked, an unresolved V gene accounts for under half, and the remainder has no known explanation. In this sample the table shows about 36,000 clones, about nine tenths of which occur a single time. The top ten hold 4.8% of the sample. The specimen was peripheral blood. The receptors shown here come from a human donor in a cohort sampled during active COVID-19.

This clone was found a few times. The DNA for the CDR3 is TGTGCCAGCAGCTTGGGTAGGGCAGGGCAAGAGACCCAGTACTTC. It codes for CASSLGRAGQETQYF. This chain links TRBV11-2 with TRBJ2-5, with a possible D match to TRBD1 (5 bases). Trimming cost V 3 bases and J 2 bases, with 13 bases left between them. The germline gives CDR1 SGHAT, CDR2 FQNNGV. The CDR3 has 15 residues.

The chain has TRBV12-5 and TRBJ2-5, with 7 bases lining up with TRBD1. There are 14 residues in the CDR3. V was pared by 6 bases and J by 4 bases, with 8 bases of the junction left unmatched. Germline V gene lookup returns CDR1 LGHNT and CDR2 FRNRAP. The CDR3 reads CASGTDRARETQYF. The CDR3 DNA reads as TGTGCTAGTGGAACCGACAGGGCGAGAGAGACCCAGTACTTC.

This sequence joins TRBV7-6 and TRBJ1-6; D unresolved. Germline V gene data show CDR1 as SGHVS and CDR2 as FNYEAQ. The CDR3 has 15 residues. Trimming took 3 bases from V and 5 from J, leaving 11 bases between them. The CDR3 reads CASSLTEQHNSPLHF. CDR3 in DNA: TGTGCCAGCAGCTTGACCGAACAGCATAATTCACCCCTCCACTTT.

V usage is TRBV6-5 and J usage is TRBJ1-1, with 12 nucleotides matching TRBD1. Germline-derived CDR1 and CDR2 are MNHEY and SVGAGI. The V and J ends lost 2 bases and 11 bases, in that order; junction bases with no gene match: 6. The CDR3 is 14 amino acids. The CDR3 DNA follows: TGTGCCAGCAGTTACACGGGACAGGGGGCGGCCGCTTTCTTT. Amino acid sequence: CASSYTGQGAAAFF.

The V and J genes are TRBV9 and TRBJ2-3, with D maybe TRBD1 (5 bases). CDR1 is SGDLS and CDR2 is YYNGEE in the germline V gene. The CDR3 sequence is 16 residues long. V shed 0 bases and J shed 6 bases, with 17 bases lying between them. The CDR3 region is CASSVGTGPATDTQYF. In DNA, the CDR3 is TGTGCCAGCAGCGTAGGAACAGGACCCGCCACGGATACGCAGTATTTT.

The CDR3 region is CASSLAFRGERTFF. In DNA, the CDR3 is TGTGCCAGCAGCTTAGCGTTCAGGGGGGAAAGGACTTTCTTT. The chain uses TRBV7-2 and TRBJ1-1; 7 bases are shared with TRBD1. This CDR3 spans 14 amino acids. Germline V gene data show CDR1 as SGHTA and CDR2 as FQGNSA. With 0 bases clipped from V and 12 bases from J, the junction kept 10 bases outside the gene matches.

The chain is built from TRBV28 and TRBJ1-2; D gene uncertain. The germline V gene has CDR1 MDHEN and CDR2 SYDVKM. The CDR3 extends over 16 amino acids. V was clipped by 8 bases and J by 3 bases, with 22 bases between them. For the CDR3, the DNA is TGTGCCAGCCTACCGCCGGTGGGAGTCTTTGACTATGGCTACACCTTC. It is translated as CASLPPVGVFDYGYTF.

The rearrangement links TRBV7-2 to TRBJ1-1; no definite D call. This CDR3 spans 14 amino acids. V shed 0 bases and J shed 5 bases, with 10 bases lying between them. CDR1 and CDR2 from the germline V gene are SGHTA and FQGNSA. Here the CDR3 reads CASSLALTGTEAFF. The CDR3 bases are TGTGCCAGCAGCTTAGCGCTTACGGGGACTGAAGCTTTCTTT.

V gene TRBV28 combines with J gene TRBJ1-1; D possibly corresponds to TRBD1 (5 bases). The CDR3 is made up of 14 amino acids. V was trimmed by 6 bases and J by 1 base, leaving 12 bases between them. From germline, CDR1 is MDHEN and CDR2 SYDVKM. CDR3 residues: CASRPPGGNTEAFF. The CDR3 coding sequence is TGTGCCAGCAGACCCCCCGGGGGGAACACTGAAGCTTTCTTT.

The chain has TRBV12-5 and TRBJ1-1; D possibly corresponds to TRBD1 (6 bases). Trimming removed 5 bases from V and 4 bases from J, with 11 bases in between. The CDR3 totals 13 residues. Germline V gene data show CDR1 as LGHNT and CDR2 as FRNRAP. The CDR3 reads CASGISGATEAFF. The CDR3 DNA sequence: TGTGCTAGTGGTATTTCAGGGGCCACTGAAGCTTTCTTT.

The rearrangement uses TRBV11-2 and TRBJ1-1; 7 bases are shared with TRBD1. The CDR3 extends over 15 amino acids. The V gene end was trimmed by 4 bases and the J gene end by 1 base; junction bases not matched to a gene: 6. CDR1 is SGHAT and CDR2 is FQNNGV in the germline V gene. The CDR3 loop is CASSSQGQKNTEAFF. Here the CDR3 DNA reads TGTGCCAGCAGCTCACAGGGACAGAAGAACACTGAAGCTTTCTTT.

The chain recombines TRBV2 with TRBJ2-7; 8 bases fit TRBD2. The CDR3 is made up of 13 amino acids. CDR1 SNHLY and CDR2 FYNNEI come from the germline V gene. With V trimmed by 6 bases and J by 0 bases, 1 base remained unmatched. CDR3 DNA sequence: TGTGCCAGCAGAAGCGGGAGCTCCTACGAGCAGTACTTC. This translates into CASRSGSSYEQYF.

V usage is TRBV3-1 (or the pseudogene TRBV3-2) and J usage is TRBJ1-3; 7 bases fit TRBD1. V gave up 4 bases and J gave up 8 bases; unmatched junction bases: 8. The CDR3 contains 14 residues. CDR1 is LGHDT and CDR2 is YNNKEL in the germline V gene (reference sequence). Written as DNA, the CDR3 is TGTGCCAGCAGCCGACAGGGAGAGAGTCACACCATATATTTT. Protein: CASSRQGESHTIYF.

The chain employs TRBV5-6 and TRBJ1-1, with 8 bases that match TRBD1. With V trimmed by 0 bases and J by 1 base, 8 bases remained unmatched. Per germline, CDR1 SGHDT and CDR2 YYEEEE. This CDR3 spans 17 amino acids. CDR3 sequence reads: CASSLVTGGSGNTEAFF. The CDR3 bases are TGTGCCAGCAGCTTGGTAACAGGGGGGTCGGGGAACACTGAAGCTTTCTTT.